This TCR beta chain was observed in a study of technical replicates of blood from several donors. About this clone: Lacking the conserved final phenylalanine or tryptophan, this CDR3 likely reflects a read error.

The V gene end was trimmed by 4 bases and the J gene end by 8 bases; junction bases not matched to a gene: 6. CDR1 and CDR2 (germline): SGHDT, YYEEEE. The CDR3 has 13 residues. Method: immunoSEQ multiplex PCR; TCRdb's copy keeps in-frame clones and lacks some. Altogether more than 90,000 clones are present, 96% being singletons, with the ten largest covering 0.2% to 0.25%. This receptor was obtained from a human donor in good health. The chain couples TRBV5-6 to TRBJ1-2, with TRBD1 matching 9 bases. Sequenced sample: T cells isolated from PBMCs. In nucleotides, the CDR3 is TGTGCCAGCAGCCTACAGGGGGCGCGGGGCTACACCCTC. It codes for CASSLQGARGYTL.